This T cell receptor (beta chain) is drawn from a study of blood T cell repertoires in COVID-19 (dated by TCRdb to between 2020 and 2021). Regarding the complete study: Samples covering the acute and convalescent phases of COVID-19 were provided by collaborators in the United States, Italy and Spain. The prospective study material was composed of cDNA or gDNA derived from T cells, B-cell-depleted T cells, or PBMCs. A freely available public database, intended as a resource for researchers studying the immune response to SARS-CoV-2, is where the repertoires were released. Where available, HLA class I and class II types were taken from metadata supplied by the sample provider and were not determined by assay-based typing. Nearly every sample came with metadata listing a de-identified subject ID, COVID-19 status, age in years and sex. Samples came from the ongoing ImmuneRACE study (first 160 participants) plus 1,254 subjects from 6 global collaborators. The dataset comprised deeply sampled blood TCRbeta repertoires from subjects exposed to, actively infected with, or recovered from COVID-19.

V drops 5 bases and J drops 0 bases, leaving 11 bases in between. Reading the germline V gene gives CDR1 MDHEN and CDR2 SYDVKM. The CDR3 goes from the cysteine to the phenylalanine over 15 residues. Here the CDR3 DNA is all that survives: 45 bases in frame from base 1. Only one count was recorded for this clone. Its antigen is unknown. One base away there is no much larger clone; base qualities are not given. The collaborating institutions used their own protocols to collect whole blood in K2EDTA tubes. For TCRbeta analysis, collaborators shipped samples in one of three forms: frozen whole blood, isolated PBMCs, or DNA extracted from either of those sample types. The immunoSEQ Assay, a bias-controlled multiplex PCR, was used to amplify TCRbeta CDR3 regions from genomic DNA. In the source study's methods: Within the assay, amplification of reference gene primers was used to estimate how many nucleated cells each sample contained. To quantify the absolute abundance of each unique TCRbeta CDR3 rearrangement, sequence reads were collapsed and filtered. For each sample, productive Simpson clonality was calculated as the square root of Simpson's diversity index across productive rearrangements. TCRdb carries this immuneACCESS record with in-frame sequences only. Its versions omit some clonotypes, under half of them owing to an unresolved V gene in the studies checked, with the rest unexplained. V and J calls plus clone size are reproduced from that table; the DNA served to infer D and trimming. For this sample the table gives 100,000 to 120,000 clones, of which around 82% were detected only once. The top ten hold 16% of the sample.

The research as a whole found: The quantity of clinical and demographic metadata differed by source and by participant and was supplied without curation.

Specimen: peripheral blood. The chain employs TRBV28 and TRBJ1-3; TRBD1 might be the D gene, on 5 matching bases. The receptor was isolated from a woman aged 55-69 years with acute or convalescent COVID-19. The nucleotides are TGTGCCAGCAGTGGGGGGGGAGGCTCTGGAAACACCATATATTTT. The resulting protein is CASSGGGGSGNTIYF.